This T cell receptor (beta chain) was profiled in a study of T-cell memory formation after mild COVID-19. TCRdb processed the 5' RACE reads anew with MiXCR; each CDR3 protein has one entry. The repertoire consists of more than 45,000 distinct CDR3 sequences, with roughly a tenth occurring once and the leading ten covering 10% to 15%. This CDR3 has 16 amino acids. Losses at the gene ends were 6 bases for V and 7 bases for J; bases not matched to a gene: 16. The V gene's germline CDR1 is LNHDA and CDR2 SQIVND (reference sequence). The receptor was derived from an adult woman who had mild COVID-19 (a few samples of this study predate the infection). Cell type and time point are not known. Sequenced: PBMCs or a T cell subset sorted from them (not recorded which). The chain carries TRBV19 and TRBJ1-2, with 8 bases that match TRBD1. As DNA, the CDR3 is TGTGCCAGTAGCCTCCTCCGGACAGGGTTATTTGTTGGCTACACCTTC. It specifies CASSLLRTGLFVGYTF.